This T cell receptor beta chain appears in the sequencing data of a study of blood T cell repertoires in COVID-19. Sequencing used immunoSEQ multiplex PCR; TCRdb keeps in-frame clones, though not all of them. There are some 280,000 clones in the sample; roughly 90% occur only once, and around 3% lies in the top ten. The CDR3 is made up of 15 amino acids. Trimming took 3 bases from V and 1 from J; bases not matched to a gene: 4. Germline CDR1 MGHRA, CDR2 YSYEKL. The V call is TRBV4-1, the J call TRBJ2-5; 8 bases fit TRBD2. This clonotype was sampled from a woman between 25 and 40 years old with active or convalescent COVID-19. The sample consisted of peripheral blood. The CDR3 is CASSQGLGFQETQYF. CDR3 nucleotides: TGCGCCAGCAGCCAGGGACTAGGGTTCCAAGAGACCCAGTACTTC.